A selection of T cell receptor beta chains follows, all from one sample in a study of monozygotic twins with inflammatory bowel disease. TCRdb re-called the 5' RACE reads; one entry per CDR3 protein, DNA not given. The sample's table shows over 130,000 distinct CDR3 sequences. The sample was blood. The source is a human donor with ulcerative colitis or Crohn's disease, or a healthy co-twin of an affected twin (not recorded which). Both conserved end residues are part of each CDR3.

J: TRBJ2-7
V: TRBV29-1
CDR3: CSVDRQGVPYEQYF

J: TRBJ2-7
V: TRBV6-2/TRBV6-3
CDR3: CASAQGTDEQYF

J: TRBJ1-6
V: TRBV2
CDR3: CASIPEYGEGAYNSPLHF

J: TRBJ1-1
V: TRBV15
CDR3: CATSRLTDRGRLVNTEAFF

J: TRBJ2-5
V: TRBV20-1
CDR3: CSAQGGRETQYF

J: TRBJ2-1
V: TRBV20-1
CDR3: CSARDTKTRAYNEQFF

J: TRBJ1-2
V: TRBV28
CDR3: CASTILAWDSDYGYTF

J: TRBJ2-6
V: TRBV12-3/TRBV12-4
CDR3: CASSLQGAGANVLTF

J: TRBJ1-1
V: TRBV4-2
CDR3: CASSPGQGAANTEAFF

J: TRBJ1-5
V: TRBV7-8
CDR3: CASSLARGTGAISGNQPQHF

J: TRBJ1-2
V: TRBV5-1
CDR3: CASSLSGTGMGKDYGYTF

J: TRBJ2-3
V: TRBV5-1
CDR3: CASSPSGVSTDTQYF

J: TRBJ1-6
V: TRBV6-5
CDR3: CASSYSLWDRDNSPLHF

J: TRBJ2-1
V: TRBV25-1
CDR3: CASSEPRQGAGEQFF

J: TRBJ2-5
V: TRBV6-5
CDR3: CASSYGGTSKETQYF

J: TRBJ2-5
V: TRBV4-2
CDR3: CASSHAGGAETQYF

J: TRBJ1-1
V: TRBV6-6
CDR3: CASSYSGYTEAFF

J: TRBJ2-5
V: TRBV6-5
CDR3: CASSSQRDPQETQYF

J: TRBJ1-5
V: TRBV7-2
CDR3: CASSLGDINQPQHF

J: TRBJ2-3
V: TRBV2
CDR3: CASRRGSTSGTDTQYF

J: TRBJ1-2
V: TRBV30
CDR3: CAWSVLPGGFYGYTF

J: TRBJ2-3
V: TRBV30
CDR3: CAWSGEDTDTQYF

J: TRBJ1-5
V: TRBV20-1
CDR3: CSARRDIKPQHF

J: TRBJ2-1
V: TRBV20-1
CDR3: CSARTLAGGLSSYNEQFF

J: TRBJ1-4
V: TRBV29-1
CDR3: CSVEAPTNEKLFF

J: TRBJ2-1
V: TRBV25-1
CDR3: CASSDRDRGRSIEQFF

J: TRBJ1-1
V: TRBV6-2/TRBV6-3
CDR3: CASSYLAQGTEAFF

J: TRBJ1-2
V: TRBV5-1
CDR3: CASSGLRSTNYGYTF

J: TRBJ2-3
V: TRBV7-8
CDR3: CASSLNRGSGGLNTQYF

J: TRBJ2-7
V: TRBV4-3
CDR3: CASSQMLTSGGYEQYF

J: TRBJ1-3
V: TRBV7-3
CDR3: CASSLVGGITGNTIYF

J: TRBJ2-7
V: TRBV4-3
CDR3: CASSQEKRGLTYEQYF

J: TRBJ2-5
V: TRBV7-7
CDR3: CASSYGGDRETQYF

J: TRBJ1-5
V: TRBV7-2
CDR3: CASSLATGVGGAQHF

J: TRBJ2-6
V: TRBV11-2
CDR3: CASSLFGGARSGANVLTF

J: TRBJ2-1
V: TRBV24-1
CDR3: CATSDPGTQGGDEQFF